A selection of T cell receptor beta chains follows, all from one sample in a study of blood T cells in healthy people across ages. One entry per CDR3 protein, called by TCRdb with MiXCR from the 5' RACE reads. This table has about 940,000 distinct CDR3 sequences, roughly 52% appearing once. The sample comprised blood. The receptor source for this set is a man in his thirties or forties in good health. Both conserved end residues are trimmed from each CDR3.

j_call: TRBJ2-7; v_call: TRBV3-1; cdr3_aa: ASSQGETSGAYEQY
j_call: -; v_call: TRBV7-2; cdr3_aa: ASSLMSPQETQY
j_call: TRBJ2-1; v_call: TRBV7-2; cdr3_aa: ASSCRDSSPNEQF
j_call: TRBJ2-3; v_call: TRBV12-3/TRBV12-4; cdr3_aa: AIKGLAGPDTQY
j_call: TRBJ2-5; v_call: TRBV12-3/TRBV12-4; cdr3_aa: ASSSRDAQY
j_call: TRBJ2-3; v_call: TRBV28; cdr3_aa: ASSFLAGAQY
j_call: TRBJ1-5; v_call: TRBV20-1; cdr3_aa: SAREMRTGTSNQPQH
j_call: TRBJ1-5; v_call: TRBV4-1; cdr3_aa: ASSQVQGDQPQH
j_call: TRBJ2-3; v_call: TRBV6-5; cdr3_aa: ASSYTGGGDTQY
j_call: TRBJ2-1; v_call: TRBV6-5; cdr3_aa: ASSWGTRVESEQF
j_call: TRBJ1-2; v_call: TRBV4-1; cdr3_aa: ASSQDRQFYDYT
j_call: TRBJ1-4; v_call: TRBV2; cdr3_aa: ASRPAGEKLF
j_call: TRBJ2-2; v_call: TRBV4-3; cdr3_aa: ASSREYTGELF
j_call: TRBJ1-6; v_call: TRBV25-1; cdr3_aa: ASSEYAENSPLH
j_call: TRBJ1-1; v_call: TRBV3-1; cdr3_aa: ASSRTAEAF
j_call: TRBJ2-7; v_call: TRBV10-3; cdr3_aa: AVAPSGGSYEQY
j_call: TRBJ2-1; v_call: TRBV29-1; cdr3_aa: SVLGTDHNEQF
j_call: TRBJ2-7; v_call: TRBV3-1; cdr3_aa: ASSQGPFATYEQY
j_call: TRBJ2-3; v_call: TRBV5-1; cdr3_aa: ASSLTIDTQY
j_call: TRBJ1-5; v_call: TRBV28; cdr3_aa: ASNLRDLAGTPNQPQH
j_call: TRBJ2-3; v_call: TRBV14; cdr3_aa: ASSQDSGTREY
j_call: TRBJ2-3; v_call: TRBV7-2; cdr3_aa: ASSNLGWMQY
j_call: TRBJ2-1; v_call: TRBV7-2; cdr3_aa: ASSPRLAGVTYNEQF
j_call: TRBJ2-1; v_call: TRBV20-1; cdr3_aa: SARDGGRDKEQF
j_call: TRBJ1-1; v_call: TRBV11-1; cdr3_aa: ASSLGPFKNTEAF
j_call: TRBJ2-7; v_call: TRBV7-2; cdr3_aa: ASSLRLDYYEQY
j_call: TRBJ2-5; v_call: TRBV2; cdr3_aa: ASSGTSGPQETQY
j_call: TRBJ2-3; v_call: TRBV29-1; cdr3_aa: SVRQALTDTQY
j_call: TRBJ2-1; v_call: TRBV20-1; cdr3_aa: SARPDNDPRVVNEQF
j_call: TRBJ1-6; v_call: TRBV20-1; cdr3_aa: SASPTTYNSPLH
j_call: TRBJ2-6; v_call: TRBV6-1; cdr3_aa: ATKEGGSGANVLT
j_call: -; v_call: TRBV12-3/TRBV12-4; cdr3_aa: ASSPADRETQY
j_call: TRBJ2-6; v_call: TRBV7-2; cdr3_aa: ASSSPGFSSGANVLT
j_call: TRBJ2-3; v_call: TRBV3-1; cdr3_aa: ASSKTSGGVSSTGTQY
j_call: TRBJ2-5; v_call: TRBV3-1; cdr3_aa: ASSQDTTGPY
j_call: TRBJ1-6; v_call: TRBV5-1; cdr3_aa: ASTETGTNNSPLH
j_call: TRBJ2-7; v_call: TRBV12-3/TRBV12-4; cdr3_aa: ASSRRRGLAGSFYEQY
j_call: TRBJ2-1; v_call: TRBV2; cdr3_aa: ASRRGGSNEQF
j_call: TRBJ2-7; v_call: TRBV5-1; cdr3_aa: ASSPHGADFYEQY
j_call: TRBJ2-1; v_call: TRBV5-1; cdr3_aa: ASSLMGPNNEQF
j_call: TRBJ1-1; v_call: TRBV6-5; cdr3_aa: ASSYGGNMNTEAF
j_call: TRBJ2-2; v_call: TRBV9; cdr3_aa: ASSAPGLMTGELF
j_call: TRBJ1-4; v_call: TRBV3-1; cdr3_aa: ASSQPAPINEKLF
j_call: TRBJ2-1; v_call: TRBV6-6; cdr3_aa: TSSVPRDMSIEQF